The T cell receptor beta chain under discussion was sequenced for a study of T cell repertoires in cytomegalovirus infection. Study background: Carrying CMV and the relevant HLA type showed in public TCR beta signatures.

Remarks on this clonotype: As yet, its antigen is unknown.

Overall study results and limits: Cumulative frequency of public TCR beta families picked out carriers of CMV plus the relevant HLA. HLA-C-restricted TCR beta clonotypes specific for CMV led the ex vivo response.

The V gene end was trimmed by 4 bases and the J gene end by 5 bases; junction bases not matched to a gene: 8. Germline CDR1 and CDR2: MGHRA and YSYEKL. The CDR3 totals 16 residues. A single record per CDR3 protein comes from TCRdb applying MiXCR to the reads. The table lists around 750,000 distinct CDR3 sequences, over 25% of them singletons. The chain employs TRBV4-1 and TRBJ1-4; the match to TRBD1 covers 9 bases. The sequencing here drew on cultured CD8+ T cells from PBMCs, taken from culture after CMV antigen stimulation. The sequence derives from a human donor in good health (CMV status not recorded). Some clones in this sample may be carry-over from other donors' samples. DNA for the CDR3: TGCGCCAGCAGCCCGGACAGGGGAGGGGAAAATGAAAAACTGTTTTTT. Its translation is CASSPDRGGENEKLFF.